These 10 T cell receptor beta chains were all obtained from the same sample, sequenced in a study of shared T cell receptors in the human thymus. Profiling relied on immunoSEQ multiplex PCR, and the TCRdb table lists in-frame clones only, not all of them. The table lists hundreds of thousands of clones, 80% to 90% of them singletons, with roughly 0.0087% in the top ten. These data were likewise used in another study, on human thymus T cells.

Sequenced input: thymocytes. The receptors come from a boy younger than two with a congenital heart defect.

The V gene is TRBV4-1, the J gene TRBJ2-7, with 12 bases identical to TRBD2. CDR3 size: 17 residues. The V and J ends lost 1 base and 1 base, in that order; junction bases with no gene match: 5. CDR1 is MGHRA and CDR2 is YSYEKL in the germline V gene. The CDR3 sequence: CASSQGPLAGGSYEQYF. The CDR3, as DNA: TGCGCCAGCAGCCAAGGTCCTCTAGCGGGAGGGTCCTACGAGCAGTACTTC.

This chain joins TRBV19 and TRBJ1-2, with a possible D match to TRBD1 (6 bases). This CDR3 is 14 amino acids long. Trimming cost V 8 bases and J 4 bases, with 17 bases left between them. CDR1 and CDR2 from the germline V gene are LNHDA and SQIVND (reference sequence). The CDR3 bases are TGTGCCAGTCAGAGGCCAGGGGACCGCTATGGCTACACCTTC. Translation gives CASQRPGDRYGYTF. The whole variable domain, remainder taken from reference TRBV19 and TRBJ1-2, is DGGITQSPKYLFRKEGQNVTLSCEQNLNHDAMYWYRQDPGQGLRLIYYSQIVNDFQKGDIAEGYSVSREKKESFPLTVTSAQKNPTAFYLCASQRPGDRYGYTFGSGTRLTVV.

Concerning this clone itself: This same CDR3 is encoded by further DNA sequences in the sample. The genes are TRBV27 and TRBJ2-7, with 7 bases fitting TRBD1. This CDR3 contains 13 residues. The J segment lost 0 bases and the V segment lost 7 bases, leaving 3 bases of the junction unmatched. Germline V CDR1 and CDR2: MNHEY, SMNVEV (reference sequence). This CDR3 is CASTGTDSYEQYF. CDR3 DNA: TGTGCCAGCACGGGGACAGACTCCTACGAGCAGTACTTC.

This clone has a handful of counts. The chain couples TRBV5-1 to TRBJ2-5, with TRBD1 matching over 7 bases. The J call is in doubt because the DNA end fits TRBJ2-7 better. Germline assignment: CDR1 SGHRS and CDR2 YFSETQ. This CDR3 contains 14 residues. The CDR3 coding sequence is TGCGCCAGCATGGAGGACAGGAATTTCTACGAGCAGTACTTC. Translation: CASMEDRNFYEQYF.

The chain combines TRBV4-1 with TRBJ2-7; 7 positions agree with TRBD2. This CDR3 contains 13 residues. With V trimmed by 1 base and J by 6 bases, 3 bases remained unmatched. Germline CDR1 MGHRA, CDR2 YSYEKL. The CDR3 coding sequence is TGCGCCAGCAGCCAAGTGGGACTACTCGAGCAGTACTTC. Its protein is CASSQVGLLEQYF.

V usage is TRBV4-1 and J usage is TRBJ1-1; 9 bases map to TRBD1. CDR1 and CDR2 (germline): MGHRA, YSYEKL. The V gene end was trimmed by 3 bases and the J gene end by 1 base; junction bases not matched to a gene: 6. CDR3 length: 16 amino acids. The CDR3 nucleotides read TGCGCCAGCAGCCACCCCACGGGACAGGGGAACACTGAAGCTTTCTTT. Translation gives CASSHPTGQGNTEAFF.

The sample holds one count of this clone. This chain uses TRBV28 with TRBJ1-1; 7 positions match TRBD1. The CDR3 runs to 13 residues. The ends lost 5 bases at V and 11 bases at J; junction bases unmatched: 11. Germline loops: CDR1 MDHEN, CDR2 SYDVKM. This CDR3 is CASSPRLTGVAFF. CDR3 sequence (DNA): TGTGCCAGCAGTCCGAGACTCACAGGGGTGGCTTTCTTT.

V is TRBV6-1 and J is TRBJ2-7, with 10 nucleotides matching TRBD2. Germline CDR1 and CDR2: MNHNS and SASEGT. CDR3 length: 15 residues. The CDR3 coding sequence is TGTGCCAGCAGTGGCCCCGGGGCTAGCGGGGGCCTGATTTGGGTC. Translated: CASSGPGASGGLIWV.

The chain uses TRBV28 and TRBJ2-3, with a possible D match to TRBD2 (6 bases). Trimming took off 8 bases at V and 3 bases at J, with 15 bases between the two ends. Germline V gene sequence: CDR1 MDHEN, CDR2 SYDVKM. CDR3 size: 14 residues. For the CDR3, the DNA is TGTGCCAGCGGGAACGTAGCGGAAACAGATACGCAGTATTTT. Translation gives CASGNVAETDTQYF.

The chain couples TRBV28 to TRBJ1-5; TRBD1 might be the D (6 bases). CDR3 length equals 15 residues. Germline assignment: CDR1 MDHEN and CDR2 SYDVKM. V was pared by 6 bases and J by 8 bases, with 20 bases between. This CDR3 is CASSTPGGAGEPQHF. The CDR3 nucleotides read TGTGCCAGCAGCACCCCTGGGGGGGCCGGGGAGCCCCAGCATTTT.